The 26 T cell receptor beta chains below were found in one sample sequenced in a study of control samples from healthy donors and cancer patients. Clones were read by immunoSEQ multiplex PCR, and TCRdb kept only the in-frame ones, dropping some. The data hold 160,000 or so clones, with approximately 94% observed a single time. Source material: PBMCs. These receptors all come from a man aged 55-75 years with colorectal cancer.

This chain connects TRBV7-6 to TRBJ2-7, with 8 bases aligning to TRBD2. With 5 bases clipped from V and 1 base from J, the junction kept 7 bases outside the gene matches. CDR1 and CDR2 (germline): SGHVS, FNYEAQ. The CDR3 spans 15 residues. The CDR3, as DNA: TGTGCCAGCAGCCTGGCCGGGGGGGCTTCCTACGAGCAGTACTTC. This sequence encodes CASSLAGGASYEQYF.

As DNA, the CDR3 is TGTGCCTCCAAGGGCGGAACCTACGAGCAGTACTTC. Translating gives CASKGGTYEQYF. The rearrangement joins TRBV12-3 or TRBV12-4 to TRBJ2-7; no firm D call. The V and J ends lost 11 bases and 2 bases respectively, with 13 bases between them. This CDR3 has 12 residues.

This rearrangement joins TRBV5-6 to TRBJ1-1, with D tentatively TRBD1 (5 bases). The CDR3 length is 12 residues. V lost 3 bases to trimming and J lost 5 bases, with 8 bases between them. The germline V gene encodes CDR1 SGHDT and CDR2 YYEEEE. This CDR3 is CASSSTGTEAFF. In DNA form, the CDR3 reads TGTGCCAGCAGCTCTACAGGAACTGAAGCTTTCTTT.

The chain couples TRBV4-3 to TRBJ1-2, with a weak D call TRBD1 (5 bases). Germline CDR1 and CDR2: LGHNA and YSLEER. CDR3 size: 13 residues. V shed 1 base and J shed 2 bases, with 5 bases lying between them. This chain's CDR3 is CASSQGQNYGYTF. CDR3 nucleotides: TGCGCCAGCAGCCAAGGACAGAACTATGGCTACACCTTC.

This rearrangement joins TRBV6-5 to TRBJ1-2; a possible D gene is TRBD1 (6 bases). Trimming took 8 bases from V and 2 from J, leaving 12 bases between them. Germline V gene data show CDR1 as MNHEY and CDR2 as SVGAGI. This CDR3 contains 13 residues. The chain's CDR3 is CASYGGANYGYTF. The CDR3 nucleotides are TGTGCCAGCTATGGGGGGGCGAACTATGGCTACACCTTC.

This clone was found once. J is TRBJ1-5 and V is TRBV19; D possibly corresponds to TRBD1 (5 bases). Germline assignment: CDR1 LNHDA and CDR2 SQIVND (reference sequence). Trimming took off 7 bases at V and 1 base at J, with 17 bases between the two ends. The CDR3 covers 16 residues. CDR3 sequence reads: CASKPLGGTSNQPQHF. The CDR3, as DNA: TGTGCCAGTAAGCCTCTGGGGGGTACGAGCAATCAGCCCCAGCATTTT.

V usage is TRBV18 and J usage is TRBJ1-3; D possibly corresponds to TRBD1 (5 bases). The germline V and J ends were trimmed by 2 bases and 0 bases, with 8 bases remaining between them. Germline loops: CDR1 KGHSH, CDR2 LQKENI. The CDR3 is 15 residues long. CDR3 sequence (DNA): TGTGCCAGCTCACCAGACAGCCTCTCTGGAAACACCATATATTTT. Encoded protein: CASSPDSLSGNTIYF.

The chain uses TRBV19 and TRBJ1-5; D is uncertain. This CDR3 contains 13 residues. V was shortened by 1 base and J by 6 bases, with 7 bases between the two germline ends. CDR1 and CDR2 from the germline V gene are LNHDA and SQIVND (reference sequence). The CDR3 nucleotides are TGTGCCAGTAGTATAGCGGGGTCTCAGCCCCAGCATTTT. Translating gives CASSIAGSQPQHF.

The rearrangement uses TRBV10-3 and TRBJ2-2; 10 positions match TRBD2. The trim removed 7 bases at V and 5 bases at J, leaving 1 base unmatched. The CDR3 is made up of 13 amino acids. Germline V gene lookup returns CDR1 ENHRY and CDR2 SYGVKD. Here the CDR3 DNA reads TGTGCCATCACTAGCGGGAGAACCGGGGAGCTGTTTTTT. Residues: CAITSGRTGELFF.

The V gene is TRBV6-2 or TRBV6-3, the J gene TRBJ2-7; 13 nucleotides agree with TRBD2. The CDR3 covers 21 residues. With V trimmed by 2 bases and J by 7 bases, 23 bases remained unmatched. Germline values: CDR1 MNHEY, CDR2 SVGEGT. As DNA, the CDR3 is TGTGCCAGCAGTTACACCTCCCCCGATCGGACTAGCGGGGGCCCTAAGGCAGAGCAGTACTTC. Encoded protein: CASSYTSPDRTSGGPKAEQYF.

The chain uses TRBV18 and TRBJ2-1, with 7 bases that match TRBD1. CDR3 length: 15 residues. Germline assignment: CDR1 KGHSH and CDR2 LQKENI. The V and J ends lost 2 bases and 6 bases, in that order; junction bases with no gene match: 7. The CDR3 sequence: CASSPEQGSANEQFF. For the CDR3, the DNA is TGTGCCAGCTCACCAGAACAGGGGTCAGCCAATGAGCAGTTCTTC.

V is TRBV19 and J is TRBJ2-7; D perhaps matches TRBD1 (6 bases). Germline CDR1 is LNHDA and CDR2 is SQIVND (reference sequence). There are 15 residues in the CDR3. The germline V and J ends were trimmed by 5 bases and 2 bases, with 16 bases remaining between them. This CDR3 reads CASSHLRTEAYEQYF. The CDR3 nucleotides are TGTGCCAGTAGTCATCTCCGGACAGAGGCCTACGAGCAGTACTTC.

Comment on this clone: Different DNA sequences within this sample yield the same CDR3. As DNA, the CDR3 is TGTGCCAGCAATGGGCAGGGTGGGACTGAAGCTTTCTTT. It codes for CASNGQGGTEAFF. This chain connects TRBV27 to TRBJ1-1; D may be TRBD1 (5 bases). V was pared by 7 bases and J by 5 bases, with 14 bases between. Germline-derived CDR1 and CDR2 are MNHEY and SMNVEV (reference sequence). The CDR3 has 13 amino acids.

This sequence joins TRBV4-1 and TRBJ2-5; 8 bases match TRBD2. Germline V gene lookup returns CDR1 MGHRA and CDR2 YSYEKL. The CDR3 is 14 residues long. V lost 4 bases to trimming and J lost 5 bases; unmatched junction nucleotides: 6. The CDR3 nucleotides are TGCGCCAGCAGCCGGGAGCGGGGGAGGGAGACCCAGTACTTC. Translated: CASSRERGRETQYF.

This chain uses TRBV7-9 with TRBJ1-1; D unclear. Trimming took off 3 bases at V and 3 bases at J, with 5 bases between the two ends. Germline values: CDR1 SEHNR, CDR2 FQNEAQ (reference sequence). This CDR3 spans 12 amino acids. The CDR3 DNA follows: TGTGCCAGCAGCTTCGGGGACACTGAAGCTTTCTTT. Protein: CASSFGDTEAFF. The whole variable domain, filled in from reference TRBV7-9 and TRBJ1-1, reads DTGVSQNPRHKITKRGQNVTFRCDPISEHNRLYWYRQTLGQGPEFLTYFQNEAQLEKSRLLSDRFSAERPKGSFSTLEIQRTEQGDSAMYLCASSFGDTEAFFGQGTRLTVV.

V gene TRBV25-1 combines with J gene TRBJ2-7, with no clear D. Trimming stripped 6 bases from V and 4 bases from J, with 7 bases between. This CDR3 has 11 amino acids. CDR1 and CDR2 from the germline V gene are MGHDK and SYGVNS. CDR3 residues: CASSRLYEQYF. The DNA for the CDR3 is TGTGCCAGCAGCCGTTTATACGAGCAGTACTTC.

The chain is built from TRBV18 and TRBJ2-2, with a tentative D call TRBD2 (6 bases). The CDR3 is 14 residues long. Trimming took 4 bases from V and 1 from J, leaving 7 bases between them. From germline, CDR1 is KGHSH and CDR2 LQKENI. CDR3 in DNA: TGTGCCAGCTCACTGGGAGGGAACACCGGGGAGCTGTTTTTT. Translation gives CASSLGGNTGELFF.

The CDR3 DNA reads TGCGCCAGCGCGATTATGAACACTGAAGCTTTCTTT. This codes for CASAIMNTEAFF. The chain recombines TRBV10-2 with TRBJ1-1; D remains ambiguous. Germline lookup yields CDR1 WSHSY and CDR2 SAAADI. The CDR3 runs 12 residues. V lost 8 bases to trimming and J lost 0 bases, with 7 bases between them.

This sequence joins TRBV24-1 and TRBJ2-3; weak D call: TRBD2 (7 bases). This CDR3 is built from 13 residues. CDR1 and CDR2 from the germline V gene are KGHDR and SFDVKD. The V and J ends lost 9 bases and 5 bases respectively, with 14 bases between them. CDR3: CATVGGPEDTQYF. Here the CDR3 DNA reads TGTGCCACCGTCGGGGGGCCGGAAGATACGCAGTATTTT.

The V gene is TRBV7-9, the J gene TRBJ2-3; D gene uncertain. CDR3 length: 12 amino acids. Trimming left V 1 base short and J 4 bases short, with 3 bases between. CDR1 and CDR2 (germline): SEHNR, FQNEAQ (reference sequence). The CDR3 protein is CASSLVADTQYF. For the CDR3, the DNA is TGTGCCAGCAGCTTAGTGGCAGATACGCAGTATTTT.

Here the CDR3 DNA reads TGTGCCAGCAGCTTAGACGGGGTTGCTAGCGGGGTTTGGGATGAGCAGTTCTTC. This gives the protein CASSLDGVASGVWDEQFF. This chain joins TRBV7-8 and TRBJ2-1; 9 bases agree with TRBD2. The germline CDR1 and CDR2 sequences are SGHVS and FQNEAQ. V shed 1 base and J 8 bases; nucleotides not matched to a gene: 15. CDR3 size: 18 residues.

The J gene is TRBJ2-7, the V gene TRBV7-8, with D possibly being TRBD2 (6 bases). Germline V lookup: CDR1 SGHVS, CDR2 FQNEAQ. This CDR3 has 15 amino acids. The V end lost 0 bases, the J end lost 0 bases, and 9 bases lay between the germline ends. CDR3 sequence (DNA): TGTGCCAGCAGCTTAGCGGCGGGGCCCTCCTACGAGCAGTACTTC. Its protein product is CASSLAAGPSYEQYF.

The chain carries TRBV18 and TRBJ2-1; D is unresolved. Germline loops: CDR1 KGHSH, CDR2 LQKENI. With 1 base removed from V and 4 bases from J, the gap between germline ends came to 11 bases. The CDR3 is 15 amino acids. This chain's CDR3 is CASSPRSGQYNEQFF. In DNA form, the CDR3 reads TGTGCCAGCTCACCACGGTCGGGCCAATACAATGAGCAGTTCTTC.

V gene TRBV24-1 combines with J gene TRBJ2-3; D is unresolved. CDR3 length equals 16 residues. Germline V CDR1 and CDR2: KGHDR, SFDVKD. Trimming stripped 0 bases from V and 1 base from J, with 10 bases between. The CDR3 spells CATSDLSSPGTDTQYF. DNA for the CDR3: TGTGCCACCAGTGATTTGAGCTCCCCTGGCACAGATACGCAGTATTTT.

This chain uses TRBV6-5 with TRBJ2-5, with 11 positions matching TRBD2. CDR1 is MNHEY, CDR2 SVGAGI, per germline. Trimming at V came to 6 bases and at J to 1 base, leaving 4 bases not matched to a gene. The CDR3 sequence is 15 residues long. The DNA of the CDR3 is TGTGCCAGCAGGGGACTAGCGGCCGCCCAAGAGACCCAGTACTTC. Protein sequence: CASRGLAAAQETQYF.

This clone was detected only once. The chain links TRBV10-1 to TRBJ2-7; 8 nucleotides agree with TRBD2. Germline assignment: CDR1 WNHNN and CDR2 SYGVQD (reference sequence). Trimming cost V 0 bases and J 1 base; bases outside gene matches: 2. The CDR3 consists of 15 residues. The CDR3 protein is CASSESAGGSYEQYF. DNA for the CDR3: TGCGCCAGCAGTGAGTCGGCGGGGGGTTCCTACGAGCAGTACTTC.